This passage covers 32 T cell receptor beta chains from one sample sequenced in a study of blood T cell repertoires in COVID-19. Sequencing was performed with immunoSEQ multiplex PCR; in TCRdb, only in-frame clones are kept and a portion is missing. Altogether approximately 490,000 clones are present, around 90% being singletons, with the ten largest covering approximately 0.7%. Sample: PBMCs or T cells enriched from blood (not recorded which). The source is a woman under 30 who had recovered from COVID-19.

The chain combines TRBV7-8 with TRBJ2-1; weak D call: TRBD1 (5 bases). Trimming stripped 5 bases from V and 6 bases from J, with 14 bases between. Per germline, CDR1 SGHVS and CDR2 FQNEAQ. The CDR3 length is 14 residues. CDR3 protein: CASSLRQGSNEQFF. The DNA of the CDR3 is TGTGCCAGCAGCCTAAGGCAGGGATCCAATGAGCAGTTCTTC.

The V and J genes are TRBV12-3 or TRBV12-4 and TRBJ2-5; D possibly corresponds to TRBD1 (7 bases). This CDR3 region has 13 residues. The germline V and J ends were trimmed by 3 bases and 9 bases, with 14 bases remaining between them. The CDR3 spells CASSFGQGGAQYF. CDR3 sequence (DNA): TGTGCCAGCAGTTTCGGTCAGGGGGGTGCCCAGTACTTC.

The V call is TRBV6-5, the J call TRBJ1-2; TRBD1 matches 11 bases. V lost 6 bases and J lost 12; bases outside the gene matches: 9. Germline V gene data show CDR1 as MNHEY and CDR2 as SVGAGI. There are 13 residues in the CDR3. CDR3 region: CASRGQGASSDTF. The DNA for the CDR3 is TGTGCCAGCAGAGGACAGGGGGCTAGTTCCGACACCTTC.

The chain is built from TRBV19 and TRBJ1-2, with 9 bases lining up with TRBD1. This CDR3 comprises 16 residues. With V trimmed by 4 bases and J by 8 bases, 14 bases remained unmatched. Germline CDR1 reads LNHDA; CDR2 reads SQIVND (reference sequence). CDR3 amino acids: CASSSEGQGRFYGYTF. CDR3 bases: TGTGCCAGTAGTAGTGAAGGACAGGGGCGGTTTTACGGCTACACCTTC.

The DNA for the CDR3 is TGTGCCAGCAGCCGATCGGGTTCGTACGAGCAGTACTTC. Translation gives CASSRSGSYEQYF. The rearrangement links TRBV3-1 (or the pseudogene TRBV3-2) to TRBJ2-7; D unclear. The germline gives CDR1 LGHDT, CDR2 YNNKEL (reference sequence). V lost 4 bases and J 4 bases, leaving 11 bases between the germline ends. The CDR3 spans 13 residues.

The rearrangement joins TRBV5-1 to TRBJ1-1; 8 nucleotides align to TRBD1. Germline V CDR1 and CDR2: SGHRS, YFSETQ. V gave up 5 bases and J gave up 4 bases; unmatched junction bases: 10. This CDR3 contains 15 residues. CDR3 nucleotides: TGCGCCAGCAGTTTCCGGTCCAGGGGGCTCACTGAAGCTTTCTTT. Its translation is CASSFRSRGLTEAFF.

This chain uses TRBV5-1 with TRBJ1-1; TRBD1 matches 9 bases. V trimming: 6 bases; J trimming: 5 bases; junction bases outside the gene matches: 8. Germline V gene data show CDR1 as SGHRS and CDR2 as YFSETQ. The CDR3 has 14 amino acids. Written as DNA, the CDR3 is TGCGCCAGCACCCTGACAGGGGGTGTGACTGAAGCTTTCTTT. Amino acid sequence: CASTLTGGVTEAFF.

The chain links TRBV5-5 to TRBJ1-5; possible D gene TRBD1, 5 bases. Germline V lookup: CDR1 SGHKS, CDR2 YYEKEE (reference sequence). This CDR3 has 17 amino acids. V gave up 4 bases and J gave up 0 bases, with 17 bases separating them. The CDR3, as DNA: TGTGCCAGCAGCCGGACGGGGGTTGGGTATAGCAATCAGCCCCAGCATTTT. It specifies CASSRTGVGYSNQPQHF.

This sequence joins TRBV7-2 and TRBJ1-5; no firm D call. This CDR3 comprises 12 residues. V was pared by 5 bases and J by 5 bases, with 7 bases between. Germline values: CDR1 SGHTA, CDR2 FQGNSA. CDR3 in DNA: TGTGCCAGCAGCCAAAGCGATCAGCCCCAGCATTTT. This translates into CASSQSDQPQHF. Complete variable domain (other parts from reference TRBV7-2 and TRBJ1-5): GAGVSQSPSNKVTEKGKDVELRCDPISGHTALYWYRQSLGQGLEFLIYFQGNSAPDKSGLPSDRFSAERTGGSVSTLTIQRTQQEDSAVYLCASSQSDQPQHFGDGTRLSIL.

The chain carries TRBV12-5 and TRBJ2-7; TRBD1 matches 11 bases. Trimming took 4 bases from V and 2 from J; bases not matched to a gene: 7. Germline CDR1 and CDR2: LGHNT and FRNRAP. The CDR3 extends over 16 amino acids. The CDR3 is CASGSPGQGEAYEQYF. CDR3 in DNA: TGTGCTAGTGGTTCCCCGGGACAGGGGGAAGCCTACGAGCAGTACTTC. Full variable domain (outside the CDR3, taken from reference TRBV12-5 and TRBJ2-7): DARVTQTPRHKVTEMGQEVTMRCQPILGHNTVFWYRQTMMQGLELLAYFRNRAPLDDSGMPKDRFSAEMPDATLATLKIQPSEPRDSAVYFCASGSPGQGEAYEQYFGPGTRLTVT.

The chain couples TRBV12-3 or TRBV12-4 to TRBJ1-2; no clear D. The CDR3 is made up of 12 amino acids. Trimming removed 10 bases from V and 4 bases from J, with 13 bases in between. The CDR3 DNA sequence: TGTGCCACCATCCAGGTGCCCTATGGCTACACCTTC. Amino acid sequence: CATIQVPYGYTF.

The chain uses TRBV7-2 and TRBJ1-3; TRBD1 might be the D (5 bases). The CDR3 runs to 14 residues. From germline, CDR1 is SGHTA and CDR2 FQGNSA. Trimming left V 3 bases short and J 2 bases short, with 8 bases between. The CDR3 DNA follows: TGTGCCAGCAGCTTCGGGGGGGCTGGAAACACCATATATTTT. Amino acid sequence: CASSFGGAGNTIYF.

This sequence joins TRBV5-1 and TRBJ2-2; D is ambiguous. Germline values: CDR1 SGHRS, CDR2 YFSETQ. The CDR3 length is 14 residues. The V end lost 4 bases, the J end lost 0 bases, and 7 bases lay between the germline ends. The CDR3 is CASSPLPNTGELFF. CDR3 coding DNA: TGCGCCAGCAGCCCCCTCCCGAACACCGGGGAGCTGTTTTTT.

V and J are TRBV28 and TRBJ2-7; D may be TRBD1 (6 bases). From germline, CDR1 is MDHEN and CDR2 SYDVKM. The CDR3 consists of 15 residues. The germline V and J ends were trimmed by 3 bases and 0 bases, with 12 bases remaining between them. CDR3 sequence: CASSFTGTLSYEQYF. The DNA for the CDR3 is TGTGCCAGCAGTTTCACCGGGACACTCTCCTACGAGCAGTACTTC. Full variable domain (missing parts from reference TRBV28 and TRBJ2-7): DVKVTQSSRYLVKRTGEKVFLECVQDMDHENMFWYRQDPGLGLRLIYFSYDVKMKEKGDIPEGYSVSREKKERFSLILESASTNQTSMYLCASSFTGTLSYEQYFGPGTRLTVT.

This clone was seen a few times. V gene TRBV28 combines with J gene TRBJ1-4, with 7 bases matching TRBD1. CDR3 length: 15 residues. The V gene's germline CDR1 is MDHEN and CDR2 SYDVKM. V shed 5 bases, J shed 8 bases, and the junction held 11 bases outside the gene matches. The CDR3: CASSVTGVEGEKLFF. The CDR3 DNA reads as TGTGCCAGCAGTGTCACAGGGGTTGAGGGGGAAAAACTGTTTTTT.

This clone was observed a handful of times. The gene calls are TRBV5-1 and TRBJ1-3; D gene unclear. CDR3 length: 13 residues. Trimming shortened V by 1 base and J by 9 bases, and 11 bases separated the two germline ends. The germline V gene has CDR1 SGHRS and CDR2 YFSETQ. CDR3 sequence: CASSLPASSTIYF. The CDR3 DNA follows: TGCGCCAGCAGCTTGCCCGCGTCATCCACCATATATTTT. Filled out from reference TRBV5-1 and TRBJ1-3, the complete variable domain reads KAGVTQTPRYLIKTRGQQVTLSCSPISGHRSVSWYQQTPGQGLQFLFEYFSETQRNKGNFPGRFSGRQFSNSRSEMNVSTLELGDSALYLCASSLPASSTIYFGEGSWLTVV.

This chain links TRBV6-5 with TRBJ1-2; unclear D gene. This CDR3 is built from 11 residues. Trimming removed 8 bases at V and 4 bases at J, with 8 bases between. CDR1 is MNHEY and CDR2 is SVGAGI in the germline V gene. CDR3 loop: CASEAVYGYTF. As DNA, the CDR3 is TGTGCCAGCGAGGCCGTCTATGGCTACACCTTC.

The chain is built from TRBV28 and TRBJ1-1; a weak D match, TRBD1 (5 bases). The CDR3 totals 11 residues. The germline V and J ends were trimmed by 6 bases and 10 bases, with 12 bases remaining between them. Germline CDR1 MDHEN, CDR2 SYDVKM. Here the CDR3 DNA reads TGTGCCAGCAGCGAGACAGTCGGAGCTTTCTTT. Its protein is CASSETVGAFF. The full variable domain, its missing parts supplied by reference TRBV28 and TRBJ1-1, is DVKVTQSSRYLVKRTGEKVFLECVQDMDHENMFWYRQDPGLGLRLIYFSYDVKMKEKGDIPEGYSVSREKKERFSLILESASTNQTSMYLCASSETVGAFFGQGTRLTVV.

This sequence joins TRBV10-3 and TRBJ1-1, with a weak D call TRBD1 (5 bases). Deletions cut 0 bases from V and 5 bases from J, with 13 bases between. Germline loops: CDR1 ENHRY, CDR2 SYGVKD. This CDR3 has 15 amino acids. The CDR3 is CAISESGGTGTEAFF. The CDR3 nucleotides are TGTGCCATCAGTGAGTCAGGAGGGACGGGGACTGAAGCTTTCTTT.

The chain employs TRBV2 and TRBJ2-2; TRBD1 matches 11 bases. The CDR3 contains 15 residues. The trim removed 6 bases at V and 5 bases at J, leaving 5 bases unmatched. Germline V CDR1 and CDR2: SNHLY, FYNNEI. The CDR3 spells CASSPGQGGTGELFF. The CDR3 DNA follows: TGTGCCAGCAGCCCGGGACAGGGGGGAACCGGGGAGCTGTTTTTT.

The chain uses TRBV2 and TRBJ2-1; D is perhaps TRBD1 (6 bases). V was pared by 1 base and J by 10 bases, with 14 bases between. Germline loops: CDR1 SNHLY, CDR2 FYNNEI. The CDR3 is 14 residues long. The CDR3 DNA reads TGTGCCAGCAGTGAAGAGCCCGGACAGTTCGAGCAGTTCTTC. Amino acids: CASSEEPGQFEQFF.

This clone is a singleton in its sample. The chain carries TRBV6-6 and TRBJ1-4; a weak D match, TRBD1 (5 bases). Germline CDR1 and CDR2: MNHNY and SVGAGI (reference sequence). The CDR3 has 18 amino acids. Trimming took off 5 bases at V and 1 base at J, with 20 bases between the two ends. Here the CDR3 reads CASSPMWGGLVTNEKLFF. The CDR3 DNA reads TGTGCCAGCAGTCCCATGTGGGGGGGGTTGGTAACTAATGAAAAACTGTTTTTT.

CDR3 in amino acids: CATSRRDSLEYF. The CDR3 bases are TGTGCCACCAGCCGTCGGGACAGCCTGGAGTACTTC. The rearrangement uses TRBV24-1 and TRBJ2-7; TRBD1 aligns across 7 bases. Germline V CDR1 and CDR2: KGHDR, SFDVKD. The CDR3 is 12 residues long. Unmatched junction bases numbered 10, after V lost 7 bases and J lost 11 bases.

The J gene is TRBJ1-1, the V gene TRBV19; perhaps TRBD1 as D (6 bases). This CDR3 region has 13 residues. Per the germline V gene, CDR1 is LNHDA and CDR2 is SQIVND (reference sequence). V lost 4 bases and J lost 2, with 8 bases in between. Here the CDR3 reads CASSRQVNTEAFF. In DNA, the CDR3 is TGTGCCAGTAGTAGACAGGTTAACACTGAAGCTTTCTTT.

As for this clone: The sample holds other DNA sequences that translate to the same CDR3. The V call is TRBV2, the J call TRBJ2-1; 7 nucleotides line up with TRBD1. The CDR3 is 14 residues long. Per germline, CDR1 SNHLY and CDR2 FYNNEI. J gave up 3 bases and V 5 bases, and 4 bases lay outside the gene matches. The CDR3 DNA follows: TGTGCCAGCAGTTCCCGGGACAGCTACAATGAGCAGTTCTTC. Its translation is CASSSRDSYNEQFF.

The rearrangement joins TRBV6-5 to TRBJ1-1, with D possibly TRBD1 on 5 matching bases. Deletions cut 8 bases from V and 3 bases from J, with 10 bases between. The CDR3 length is 12 residues. Per the germline V gene, CDR1 is MNHEY and CDR2 is SVGAGI. Written as DNA, the CDR3 is TGTGCCAGCGGGAAAGGGGACACTGAAGCTTTCTTT. Its protein product is CASGKGDTEAFF.

The rearrangement links TRBV14 to TRBJ2-1; possible D gene TRBD2, 6 bases. CDR3 length equals 13 residues. V gave up 2 bases and J gave up 9 bases, with 11 bases separating them. Germline loops: CDR1 SGHDN, CDR2 FVKESK. CDR3 region: CASSQLVSGEQFF. The CDR3, as DNA: TGTGCCAGCAGCCAACTAGTTAGCGGTGAGCAGTTCTTC.

Turning to this clone: Different DNA sequences within this sample yield the same CDR3. V is TRBV12-3 or TRBV12-4 and J is TRBJ1-2, with D uncertain. There are 12 residues in the CDR3. V shed 1 base and J shed 8 bases, with 8 bases lying between them. The CDR3 sequence: CASSLGRRGYTF. The CDR3 DNA follows: TGTGCCAGCAGTTTAGGCCGGCGGGGCTACACCTTC.

The chain has TRBV2 and TRBJ1-2, with 7 bases aligning to TRBD1. With 4 bases clipped from V and 7 bases from J, the junction kept 15 bases outside the gene matches. The CDR3 consists of 16 residues. The germline gives CDR1 SNHLY, CDR2 FYNNEI. CDR3 DNA sequence: TGTGCCAGCAGTGCCTCACAGGAGGGGGCAGGGGGTGGCTACACCTTC. The encoded protein is CASSASQEGAGGGYTF.

The genes are TRBV15 and TRBJ2-3; 10 bases align to TRBD1. The CDR3 spans 16 residues. Germline trimming cut 3 bases from V and 1 base from J; bases unmatched to any gene: 4. CDR1 and CDR2 from the germline V gene are LNHNV and YYDKDF (reference sequence). CDR3 loop: CATSRRGTGGTDTQYF. CDR3 coding DNA: TGTGCCACCAGCAGGAGGGGGACAGGGGGCACAGATACGCAGTATTTT.

The chain is built from TRBV6-5 and TRBJ2-1; D might be TRBD2 (5 bases). The germline V and J ends were trimmed by 6 bases and 3 bases, with 12 bases remaining between them. The germline V gene encodes CDR1 MNHEY and CDR2 SVGAGI. The CDR3 spans 14 residues. The CDR3 DNA reads as TGTGCCAGCAGGGACTCTGACCTCTACAATGAGCAGTTCTTC. Amino acids: CASRDSDLYNEQFF.

In its sample, this clone was seen a few times. The chain joins TRBV18 to TRBJ2-7; 7 bases line up with TRBD2. V lost 1 base, J lost 5 bases, and 2 bases stayed unmatched. Germline loops: CDR1 KGHSH, CDR2 LQKENI. The CDR3 is 13 amino acids. The CDR3 here is CASSPRLADEQYF. Written as DNA, the CDR3 is TGTGCCAGCTCACCACGACTAGCCGACGAGCAGTACTTC.